What follows are 23 T cell receptor beta chains derived from one specimen sequenced in a study of PD-L1 blockade in urothelial cancer. Time point specified: peripheral blood 6 weeks after treatment start. Clones were read by immunoSEQ multiplex PCR, and TCRdb kept only the in-frame ones, dropping some. The data contain about 91,000 clones, less than 85% of them singletons. The sample consisted of PBMCs, taken around atezolizumab (anti-PD-L1) treatment. The source is a man aged 70-80 years with urothelial cancer.

The chain has TRBV19 and TRBJ2-1; 9 bases are a match to TRBD2. Germline V gives CDR1 LNHDA, CDR2 SQIVND (reference sequence). The CDR3 consists of 17 residues. V shed 1 base, J shed 0 bases, and the junction held 4 bases outside the gene matches. In nucleotides, the CDR3 is TGTGCCAGTAGTATAGTGGCTAGCGGGACCTCCTACAATGAGCAGTTCTTC. It is translated as CASSIVASGTSYNEQFF.

The rearrangement uses TRBV7-2 and TRBJ1-5, with D perhaps TRBD1 (5 bases). The germline CDR1 and CDR2 sequences are SGHTA and FQGNSA. V dropped 0 bases and J dropped 0 bases, with 6 bases sitting between them. The length of the CDR3 is 15 residues. In DNA, the CDR3 is TGTGCCAGCAGCTTAGCAGGGGATAGCAATCAGCCCCAGCATTTT. Protein sequence: CASSLAGDSNQPQHF.

The chain couples TRBV11-2 to TRBJ2-7; TRBD2 agrees at 11 bases. CDR1 is SGHAT, CDR2 FQNNGV, per germline. V lost 4 bases to trimming and J lost 7 bases; unmatched junction nucleotides: 6. CDR3 size: 14 residues. CDR3 coding DNA: TGTGCCAGCAGCTCGACTAGCGGGACGGGTGAGCAGTACTTC. Its translation is CASSSTSGTGEQYF.

The chain is built from TRBV6-6 and TRBJ2-7, with TRBD2 matching 12 bases. Trimming at V came to 0 bases and at J to 5 bases, leaving 2 bases not matched to a gene. Germline assignment: CDR1 MNHNY and CDR2 SVGAGI (reference sequence). The CDR3 runs to 15 residues. CDR3 sequence: CASSYSLAGGHEQYF. The DNA of the CDR3 is TGTGCCAGCAGTTACTCACTAGCGGGAGGCCACGAGCAGTACTTC.

J is TRBJ2-7 and V is TRBV5-6; TRBD2 matches 7 bases. J was trimmed by 0 bases and V by 4 bases; bases with no gene match: 7. Germline V gene data show CDR1 as SGHDT and CDR2 as YYEEEE. The CDR3 loop spans 15 amino acids. The DNA of the CDR3 is TGTGCCAGCAGCGTCGAAGCGGGGAGCTCCTACGAGCAGTACTTC. Protein sequence: CASSVEAGSSYEQYF.

The chain joins TRBV7-6 to TRBJ2-5, with 9 positions matching TRBD1. V shed 3 bases, J shed 4 bases, and the junction held 9 bases outside the gene matches. This CDR3 has 16 amino acids. CDR1 and CDR2 from the germline V gene are SGHVS and FNYEAQ. The CDR3 reads CASSLRQGGFAETQYF. The CDR3 DNA reads TGTGCCAGCAGCTTGCGACAGGGGGGGTTTGCAGAGACCCAGTACTTC.

This clone occurred a few times. The rearrangement links TRBV11-3 to TRBJ2-2, with TRBD2 matching over 12 bases. CDR3 length equals 15 residues. Unmatched junction bases numbered 4, after V lost 5 bases and J lost 6 bases. CDR1 is SGHNT, CDR2 YENEEA, per germline. CDR3 protein: CASSLLAGGAGELFF. The CDR3 coding sequence is TGTGCCAGCAGCCTACTAGCGGGGGGTGCCGGGGAGCTGTTTTTT.

The genes are TRBV7-9 and TRBJ2-7; a possible D gene is TRBD2 (5 bases). The germline V gene encodes CDR1 SEHNR and CDR2 FQNEAQ (reference sequence). V was clipped by 6 bases and J by 4 bases, with 10 bases between them. This CDR3 spans 12 amino acids. CDR3 coding DNA: TGTGCCAGCAGTCCGTCGGGGTACGAGCAGTACTTC. Protein: CASSPSGYEQYF.

Note on this clone: Within the sample, other DNA sequences also encode this same CDR3. This chain links TRBV6-1 with TRBJ1-5; the D is unclear. The CDR3 extends over 13 amino acids. Germline V gene data show CDR1 as MNHNS and CDR2 as SASEGT. Trimming shortened V by 1 base and J by 5 bases, and 6 bases separated the two germline ends. CDR3 protein: CASSEVEYQPQHF. The CDR3 DNA reads TGTGCCAGCAGTGAAGTCGAGTATCAGCCCCAGCATTTT.

This clone turned up a few times. The chain has TRBV5-1 and TRBJ2-5; tentative D call: TRBD2 (5 bases). Trimming took off 6 bases at V and 3 bases at J, with 12 bases between the two ends. Germline loops: CDR1 SGHRS, CDR2 YFSETQ. This CDR3 comprises 13 residues. CDR3: CASNDPGKETQYF. The DNA of the CDR3 is TGCGCCAGCAATGACCCGGGGAAAGAGACCCAGTACTTC.

The chain links TRBV5-4 to TRBJ2-2, with TRBD2 identical over 9 bases. Per the germline V gene, CDR1 is SGHNT and CDR2 is YYREEE (reference sequence). After removal of 3 bases from V and 4 bases from J, the junction contained 7 bases not matched to a gene. The CDR3 runs to 16 residues. The CDR3 spells CASSSAGGLGTGELFF. The CDR3, as DNA: TGTGCCAGCAGCTCCGCGGGGGGGCTTGGCACCGGGGAGCTGTTTTTT.

J is TRBJ1-1 and V is TRBV11-3; 8 nucleotides line up with TRBD1. Per germline, CDR1 SGHNT and CDR2 YENEEA. V lost 5 bases and J lost 8; bases outside the gene matches: 4. The CDR3 consists of 12 residues. The CDR3 is CASSETGAEAFF. CDR3 bases: TGTGCCAGCAGCGAGACAGGGGCCGAAGCTTTCTTT.

This chain joins TRBV7-2 and TRBJ2-7, with 11 bases that match TRBD2. Per germline, CDR1 SGHTA and CDR2 FQGNSA. There are 14 residues in the CDR3. V shed 5 bases and J 2 bases; nucleotides not matched to a gene: 2. CDR3 protein: CASSQLAGAYEQYF. CDR3 DNA: TGTGCCAGCAGCCAACTAGCGGGGGCCTACGAGCAGTACTTC.

This clone was counted only a few times. The chain employs TRBV6-5 and TRBJ2-7; 7 bases align to TRBD2. After removal of 6 bases from V and 2 bases from J, the junction contained 4 bases not matched to a gene. This CDR3 contains 13 residues. CDR1 and CDR2 (germline): MNHEY, SVGAGI. The CDR3 sequence: CASRGLLTYEQYF. CDR3 DNA: TGTGCCAGCAGGGGACTACTTACCTACGAGCAGTACTTC.

The chain recombines TRBV19 with TRBJ1-2, with 7 positions matching TRBD1. The V segment lost 3 bases and the J segment 1 base; nucleotides outside the gene matches: 5. There are 15 residues in the CDR3. CDR1 is LNHDA, CDR2 SQIVND, per germline (reference sequence). The CDR3 region is CASSIGTVSNYGYTF. For the CDR3, the DNA is TGTGCCAGTAGTATCGGGACAGTTAGTAACTATGGCTACACCTTC.

V usage is TRBV5-1 and J usage is TRBJ2-1; TRBD2 matches 11 bases. From germline, CDR1 is SGHRS and CDR2 YFSETQ. The V segment lost 4 bases and the J segment 4 bases; nucleotides outside the gene matches: 7. The CDR3 is 16 residues long. CDR3 residues: CASSGTSGLNYNEQFF. In nucleotides, the CDR3 is TGCGCCAGCAGCGGGACTAGCGGTTTAAATTACAATGAGCAGTTCTTC. Complete variable domain (other parts from reference TRBV5-1 and TRBJ2-1): KAGVTQTPRYLIKTRGQQVTLSCSPISGHRSVSWYQQTPGQGLQFLFEYFSETQRNKGNFPGRFSGRQFSNSRSEMNVSTLELGDSALYLCASSGTSGLNYNEQFFGPGTRLTVL.

V is TRBV19 and J is TRBJ1-1; D uncertain. CDR3 size: 14 residues. V was trimmed by 6 bases and J by 4 bases, leaving 15 bases between them. Germline V CDR1 and CDR2: LNHDA, SQIVND (reference sequence). This CDR3 is CASRPLEGGTEAFF. The CDR3 DNA reads as TGTGCCAGTAGGCCGCTAGAGGGAGGCACTGAAGCTTTCTTT.

The chain couples TRBV7-2 to TRBJ1-2; tentative D call: TRBD1 (6 bases). The CDR3 extends over 13 amino acids. Between the trimmed V and J ends, which lost 5 bases and 2 bases, there was a span of 9 bases. The germline CDR1 and CDR2 sequences are SGHTA and FQGNSA. The CDR3 region has the DNA TGTGCCAGCAGCCCCGGACAGAACTATGGCTACACCTTC. Protein product: CASSPGQNYGYTF. The full variable domain, with the rest looked up from reference TRBV7-2 and TRBJ1-2, is GAGVSQSPSNKVTEKGKDVELRCDPISGHTALYWYRQSLGQGLEFLIYFQGNSAPDKSGLPSDRFSAERTGGSVSTLTIQRTQQEDSAVYLCASSPGQNYGYTFGSGTRLTVV.

In its sample, this clone was seen a few times. This chain uses TRBV5-1 with TRBJ2-1, with 9 bases that match TRBD2. Looked up from germline, CDR1 is SGHRS and CDR2 is YFSETQ. The length of the CDR3 is 14 residues. Unmatched junction bases numbered 4, after V lost 7 bases and J lost 2 bases. The DNA for the CDR3 is TGCGCCAGCGGAGGCGGGGGGGCCTACAATGAGCAGTTCTTC. Protein: CASGGGGAYNEQFF.

The chain joins TRBV6-1 to TRBJ2-5; TRBD2 aligns across 8 bases. J gave up 1 base and V 8 bases, and 9 bases lay outside the gene matches. CDR1 MNHNS and CDR2 SASEGT come from the germline V gene. The CDR3 is made up of 15 amino acids. The CDR3: CASCRLTSGQETQYF. Written as DNA, the CDR3 is TGTGCCAGCTGCCGTTTAACTAGCGGCCAAGAGACCCAGTACTTC.

This chain uses TRBV5-1 with TRBJ1-2, with TRBD1 matching 11 bases. The ends lost 7 bases at V and 4 bases at J; junction bases unmatched: 12. The length of the CDR3 is 16 residues. Per germline, CDR1 SGHRS and CDR2 YFSETQ. CDR3 loop: CASAGDRGTSGYGYTF. The DNA of the CDR3 is TGCGCCAGCGCTGGGGACAGGGGGACCAGTGGCTATGGCTACACCTTC. Using reference TRBV5-1 and TRBJ1-2 for the parts outside the CDR3, the full variable domain is KAGVTQTPRYLIKTRGQQVTLSCSPISGHRSVSWYQQTPGQGLQFLFEYFSETQRNKGNFPGRFSGRQFSNSRSEMNVSTLELGDSALYLCASAGDRGTSGYGYTFGSGTRLTVV.

This clone was counted a few times. The rearrangement links TRBV7-9 to TRBJ1-4, with D unclear. The CDR3 length is 15 residues. Per the germline V gene, CDR1 is SEHNR and CDR2 is FQNEAQ (reference sequence). V was clipped by 1 base and J by 5 bases, with 11 bases between them. DNA for the CDR3: TGTGCCAGCAGCTTAGTAAGTGGGCTGAATGAAAAACTGTTTTTT. Its protein product is CASSLVSGLNEKLFF.

This chain connects TRBV6-4 to TRBJ1-1; the D gene is possibly TRBD1 (6 bases). CDR1 and CDR2 from the germline V gene are MRHNA and SNTAGT. The CDR3 is 13 amino acids. Trimming cost V 8 bases and J 10 bases, with 20 bases left between them. The chain's CDR3 is CASGGRGCSIAFF. CDR3 nucleotide sequence: TGTGCCAGCGGGGGGCGGGGGTGTAGTATAGCTTTCTTT.